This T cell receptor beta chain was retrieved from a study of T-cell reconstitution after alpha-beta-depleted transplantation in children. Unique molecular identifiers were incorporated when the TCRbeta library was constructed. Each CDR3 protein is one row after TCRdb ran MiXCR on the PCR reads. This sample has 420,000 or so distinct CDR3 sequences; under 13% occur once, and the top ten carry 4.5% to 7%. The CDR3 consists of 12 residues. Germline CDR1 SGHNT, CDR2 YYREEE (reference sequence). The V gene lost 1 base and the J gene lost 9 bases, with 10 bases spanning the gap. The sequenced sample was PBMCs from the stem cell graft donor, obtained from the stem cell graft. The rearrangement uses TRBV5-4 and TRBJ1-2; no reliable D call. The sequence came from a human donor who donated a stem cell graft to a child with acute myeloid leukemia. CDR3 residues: CASSLPTESYTF. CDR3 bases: TGTGCCAGCAGCTTGCCGACCGAGAGCTACACCTTC.